The source of this T cell receptor (beta chain) is a study of radiation and T cells in renal cell carcinoma. The study, taken as a whole, reports: In blood, top tumor clones expanded by 2 weeks, shrinking by 4.

This sample's time point: blood 4 weeks post-SBRT, at nephrectomy. Treatment meaning: 15 Gy SBRT to primary tumor, nephrectomy 4 weeks later. With 5 bases clipped from V and 0 bases from J, the junction kept 4 bases outside the gene matches. This CDR3 has 14 residues. Germline assignment: CDR1 GTSNPN and CDR2 SVGIG (reference sequence). Method: immunoSEQ multiplex PCR; TCRdb's copy keeps in-frame clones and lacks some. The data contain just under 150,000 clones, approximately 86% of them seen just once; the ten biggest clones take up less than 20%. In regard to this clone: Its antigen is unidentified.

The gene calls are TRBV30 and TRBJ1-3, with 7 bases identical to TRBD1. The source is a woman between 45 and 65 years old with renal cell carcinoma. The input for sequencing was blood, taken from a patient whose treatment included radiotherapy and nephrectomy. CDR3 nucleotide sequence: TGTGCCTGGTTGGACAGGAGCTCTGGAAACACCATATATTTT. Protein: CAWLDRSSGNTIYF.